Listed here are 11 T cell receptor beta chains from one sample, sequenced in a study of cytomegalovirus exposure and HLA in healthy donors (dated by TCRdb to 2016 to 2017). Preparation of the library involved the immunoSEQ multiplex PCR assay. A mixture of 60 forward primers for TCR Vbeta segments and 13 reverse primers for TCR Jbeta segments was used in the multiplex PCR. TCRdb took this table from immuneACCESS and kept in-frame rearrangements with V and J called. Such tables lack part of the clones; where checked against another copy, unresolved V genes explain under half of the gap, and the rest is unexplained. The sample table records more than 150,000 clones; 60% to 85% of these occur just once. Roughly 1.6% of the sample goes to the ten largest clones. Sequencing was done on a sample of PBMCs. All receptors come from a man between 18 and 29 years old in good health and CMV-seronegative.

The chain couples TRBV30 to TRBJ2-5; D gene ambiguous. The germline V and J ends were trimmed by 3 bases and 12 bases, with 17 bases remaining between them. The germline CDR1 and CDR2 sequences are GTSNPN and SVGIG (reference sequence). The CDR3 is 12 residues long. The CDR3 DNA sequence: TGTGCCTGGAGGTCCCTGCCGGGTTCCGAGTACTTC. Translated, it gives CAWRSLPGSEYF.

The chain links TRBV2 to TRBJ2-5, with 8 bases fitting TRBD1. CDR3 size: 14 residues. V trimming: 8 bases; J trimming: 3 bases; junction bases outside the gene matches: 8. Germline V gene data show CDR1 as SNHLY and CDR2 as FYNNEI. CDR3 region: CASGGQEPKETQYF. Here the CDR3 DNA reads TGTGCCAGCGGGGGACAGGAGCCCAAAGAGACCCAGTACTTC. Complete variable domain (other parts from reference TRBV2 and TRBJ2-5): EPEVTQTPSHQVTQMGQEVILRCVPISNHLYFYWYRQILGQKVEFLVSFYNNEISEKSEIFDDQFSVERPDGSNFTLKIRSTKLEDSAMYFCASGGQEPKETQYFGPGTRLLVL.

The chain couples TRBV21-1 to TRBJ1-1. TRBV21-1 is labeled a pseudogene. CDR3 length equals 17 residues. The CDR3 bases are TGTGCCAGCAGCAAAGGCGTGAGATGCGGATGCTTAACTGGAGCTTTCTTT. It translates to CASSKGVRCGCLTGAFF.

The chain links TRBV30 to TRBJ1-1; D might be TRBD1 (6 bases). CDR3 length: 12 amino acids. From germline, CDR1 is GTSNPN and CDR2 SVGIG (reference sequence). V lost 3 bases and J lost 11, with 16 bases in between. The CDR3 DNA reads as TGTGCCTGGAGGGGGGCCGCTGGCTGGGCTTTCTTT. The encoded protein is CAWRGAAGWAFF.

There are a few counts of this clone. The chain links TRBV5-4 to TRBJ1-1; 8 nucleotides align to TRBD1. Trimming cost V 0 bases and J 5 bases; bases outside gene matches: 9. This CDR3 has 16 amino acids. Germline loops: CDR1 SGHNT, CDR2 YYREEE (reference sequence). CDR3 sequence reads: CASSLGTGLLGTEAFF. The CDR3 DNA is TGTGCCAGCAGCTTGGGGACAGGGCTTTTGGGGACTGAAGCTTTCTTT.

The gene calls are TRBV5-4 and TRBJ2-3; 9 bases map to TRBD1. Germline assignment: CDR1 SGHNT and CDR2 YYREEE (reference sequence). The CDR3 runs to 16 residues. The V gene end was trimmed by 4 bases and the J gene end by 0 bases; junction bases not matched to a gene: 6. CDR3 loop: CASSVLGQGSTDTQYF. DNA for the CDR3: TGTGCCAGCAGCGTCCTTGGACAGGGGAGCACAGATACGCAGTATTTT.

The chain employs TRBV13 and TRBJ1-2, with D unresolved. CDR3 length equals 14 residues. Trimming cost V 1 base and J 6 bases, with 12 bases left between them. Looked up from germline, CDR1 is PRHDT and CDR2 is FYEKMQ (reference sequence). CDR3 loop: CASSLVSRENGYTF. The CDR3 nucleotides are TGTGCCAGCAGCTTAGTATCGCGGGAGAATGGCTACACCTTC.

The table lists this clone with a few counts. The J gene is TRBJ2-5, the V gene TRBV9; maybe TRBD2 (6 bases). The V end lost 3 bases, the J end lost 4 bases, and 16 bases lay between the germline ends. The CDR3 consists of 15 residues. Germline assignment: CDR1 SGDLS and CDR2 YYNGEE. The CDR3 here is CASSEPIGGGETQYF. CDR3 bases: TGTGCCAGCAGCGAGCCCATCGGGGGAGGAGAGACCCAGTACTTC.

This chain connects TRBV9 to TRBJ2-1, with 10 bases matching TRBD2. CDR3 length: 14 amino acids. Germline V gene sequence: CDR1 SGDLS, CDR2 YYNGEE. V trimming: 0 bases; J trimming: 12 bases; junction bases outside the gene matches: 6. The CDR3 here is CASSVESGGVVQFF. The DNA of the CDR3 is TGTGCCAGCAGCGTAGAAAGCGGGGGGGTCGTGCAGTTCTTC.

The chain has TRBV5-5 and TRBJ1-5; tentatively, D is TRBD1 (5 bases). V lost 0 bases and J 4 bases, leaving 14 bases between the germline ends. This CDR3 is 16 amino acids long. Germline assignment: CDR1 SGHKS and CDR2 YYEKEE (reference sequence). CDR3 nucleotide sequence: TGTGCCAGCAGCTTGGGTTCGTTACGGGGGAATCAGCCCCAGCATTTT. This codes for CASSLGSLRGNQPQHF.

The V call is TRBV5-1, the J call TRBJ2-2, with 9 bases matching TRBD1. Trimming took 3 bases from V and 3 from J; bases not matched to a gene: 12. CDR3 length equals 18 residues. Per germline, CDR1 SGHRS and CDR2 YFSETQ. The CDR3 sequence is CASSSRGTGNKDTGELFF. The DNA for the CDR3 is TGCGCCAGCAGCTCAAGGGGGACAGGGAATAAGGACACCGGGGAGCTGTTTTTT.